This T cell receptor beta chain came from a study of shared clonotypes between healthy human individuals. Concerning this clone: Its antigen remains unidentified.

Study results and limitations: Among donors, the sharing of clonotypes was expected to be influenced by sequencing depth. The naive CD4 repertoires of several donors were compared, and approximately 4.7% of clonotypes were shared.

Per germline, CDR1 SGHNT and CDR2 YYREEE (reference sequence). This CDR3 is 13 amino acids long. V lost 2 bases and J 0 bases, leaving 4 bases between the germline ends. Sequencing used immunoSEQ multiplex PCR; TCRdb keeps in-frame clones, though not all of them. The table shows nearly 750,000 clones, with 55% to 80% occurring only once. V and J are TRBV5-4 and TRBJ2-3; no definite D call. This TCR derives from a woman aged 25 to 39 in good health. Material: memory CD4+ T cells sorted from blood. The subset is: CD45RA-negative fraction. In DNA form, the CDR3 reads TGTGCCAGCAGCTTTCTTAGCACAGATACGCAGTATTTT. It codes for CASSFLSTDTQYF. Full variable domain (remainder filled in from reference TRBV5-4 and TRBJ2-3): ETGVTQSPTHLIKTRGQQVTLRCSSQSGHNTVSWYQQALGQGPQFIFQYYREEENGRGNFPPRFSGLQFPNYSSELNVNALELDDSALYLCASSFLSTDTQYFGPGTRLTVL.